The 7 T cell receptor beta chains below all came from one sample that was sequenced in a study of shared clonotypes between healthy human individuals. Cells designated naive CD8 were CD45RO-negative and were positively selected for CCR7, with terminally differentiated effector memory CD45RA+ cells excluded. The data were produced by immunoSEQ multiplex PCR, yet TCRdb's version contains in-frame clones alone and is incomplete. The sample has about 2.1 million clones; more than 85% are singletons. Sequencing used naive CD8+ T cells from PBMCs. Receptor source: a man aged 18 to 30 in good health. Some clones in this sample may be carry-over from other donors' samples.

The chain links TRBV4-1 to TRBJ2-7; TRBD2 matches at 11 bases. Germline V gene data show CDR1 as MGHRA and CDR2 as YSYEKL. The CDR3 is 16 amino acids. With V trimmed by 3 bases and J by 6 bases, 10 bases remained unmatched. CDR3 sequence reads: CASSHPLAGVGLEQYF. The CDR3 DNA is TGCGCCAGCAGCCACCCACTAGCGGGAGTAGGTCTCGAGCAGTACTTC.

This clone was found once. The rearrangement links TRBV9 to TRBJ2-7, with TRBD2 matching 8 bases. CDR3 length: 15 residues. With 4 bases clipped from V and 6 bases from J, the junction kept 12 bases outside the gene matches. Germline loops: CDR1 SGDLS, CDR2 YYNGEE. The CDR3 DNA reads as TGTGCCAGCAGCATCGGGAGCGGGAGTTATCCCGAGCAGTACTTC. This gives the protein CASSIGSGSYPEQYF.

The CDR3 sequence: CASSYWEGLEAFF. DNA for the CDR3: TGTGCCAGCAGTTACTGGGAGGGGCTTGAAGCTTTCTTT. The V and J genes are TRBV6-5 and TRBJ1-1; tentative D call: TRBD1 (5 bases). V lost 1 base to trimming and J lost 7 bases, with 10 bases between them. The CDR3 consists of 13 residues. Looked up from germline, CDR1 is MNHEY and CDR2 is SVGAGI.

The CDR3 nucleotides are TGTGCCAGCAGCTTGGTGGGGGCAGGGTATGGCTACACCTTC. It codes for CASSLVGAGYGYTF. This chain connects TRBV7-9 to TRBJ1-2, with D possibly TRBD1 on 6 matching bases. Germline values: CDR1 SEHNR, CDR2 FQNEAQ (reference sequence). V was trimmed by 3 bases and J by 5 bases, leaving 13 bases between them. The CDR3 is 14 amino acids.

As regards this clone: The sample carries other DNA sequences with the same CDR3. V is TRBV6-1 and J is TRBJ2-7, with 7 positions matching TRBD2. The CDR3 totals 13 residues. CDR1 is MNHNS and CDR2 is SASEGT in the germline V gene. The junction had 2 bases not matched to a gene; V was cut back by 6 bases and J by 0 bases. The CDR3 sequence is CASRAGASYEQYF. CDR3 DNA sequence: TGTGCCAGCAGGGCGGGAGCCTCCTACGAGCAGTACTTC.

The chain joins TRBV27 to TRBJ2-7, with a possible D match to TRBD2 (7 bases). With 5 bases removed from V and 2 bases from J, the gap between germline ends came to 19 bases. This CDR3 comprises 16 residues. The germline V gene has CDR1 MNHEY and CDR2 SMNVEV (reference sequence). The CDR3 sequence is CASSPLSGEGAYEQYF. CDR3 nucleotides: TGTGCCAGCAGTCCTCTTTCAGGGGAGGGAGCCTACGAGCAGTACTTC.

The chain recombines TRBV7-9 with TRBJ2-5, with D possibly matching TRBD2 (5 bases). Germline lookup yields CDR1 SEHNR and CDR2 FQNEAQ (reference sequence). V was trimmed by 1 base and J by 13 bases, leaving 13 bases between them. The length of the CDR3 is 12 residues. CDR3: CASSLGKGEWYF. Here the CDR3 DNA reads TGTGCCAGCAGCTTAGGAAAGGGAGAGTGGTACTTC.